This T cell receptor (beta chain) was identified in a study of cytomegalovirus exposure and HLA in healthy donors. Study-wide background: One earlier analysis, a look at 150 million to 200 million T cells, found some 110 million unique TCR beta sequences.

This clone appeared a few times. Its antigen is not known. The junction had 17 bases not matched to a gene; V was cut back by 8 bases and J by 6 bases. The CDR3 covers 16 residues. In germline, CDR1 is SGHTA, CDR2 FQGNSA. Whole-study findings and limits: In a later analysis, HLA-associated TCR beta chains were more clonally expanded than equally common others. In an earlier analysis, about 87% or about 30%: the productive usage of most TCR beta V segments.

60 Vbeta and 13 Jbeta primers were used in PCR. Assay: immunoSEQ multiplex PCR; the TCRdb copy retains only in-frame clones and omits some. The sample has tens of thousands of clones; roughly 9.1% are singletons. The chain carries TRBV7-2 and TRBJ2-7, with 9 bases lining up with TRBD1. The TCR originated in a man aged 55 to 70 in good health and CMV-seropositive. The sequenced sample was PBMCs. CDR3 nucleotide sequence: TGTGCCAGCTCCTGGGGCCCGGGGGGACAGGGCTCCGAGCAGTACGTC. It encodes CASSWGPGGQGSEQYV.